The 23 T cell receptor beta chains reported below all come from one sample, sequenced in a study of cytomegalovirus exposure and HLA in healthy donors. PCR primers comprised 60 Vbeta and 13 Jbeta primers. Some clones are missing from TCRdb's copy, which holds only in-frame ones; the method was immunoSEQ multiplex PCR. This sample has approximately 84,000 clones, with approximately 74% found just once. Sequencing was performed on PBMCs. The origin of the receptors is a middle-aged man in good health and CMV-seropositive.

This clone has just a few counts. The V call is TRBV6-1, the J call TRBJ1-1; D remains ambiguous. The CDR3 extends over 12 amino acids. Germline V CDR1 and CDR2: MNHNS, SASEGT. V dropped 6 bases and J dropped 9 bases, with 14 bases sitting between them. CDR3 sequence reads: CASRGWEGQAFF. The DNA for the CDR3 is TGTGCCAGCAGGGGGTGGGAGGGCCAAGCTTTCTTT.

The sample holds many counts of this clone. The rearrangement links TRBV27 to TRBJ2-4; 11 nucleotides line up with TRBD2. Germline CDR1 and CDR2: MNHEY and SMNVEV (reference sequence). The CDR3 runs to 15 residues. The trim removed 5 bases at V and 8 bases at J, leaving 8 bases unmatched. The CDR3 DNA is TGTGCCAGCAGTGAGACGACTAGCGGGGAAGACATTCAGTACTTC. It is translated as CASSETTSGEDIQYF.

The V gene is TRBV6-5, the J gene TRBJ2-3; 9 bases are a match to TRBD1. This CDR3 is 15 amino acids long. With V trimmed by 5 bases and J by 6 bases, 9 bases remained unmatched. The V gene's germline CDR1 is MNHEY and CDR2 SVGAGI. As DNA, the CDR3 is TGTGCCAGCAGTATCCGGGACAGGGCTGGTGATACGCAGTATTTT. It specifies CASSIRDRAGDTQYF.

The chain has TRBV9 and TRBJ2-3; 9 bases map to TRBD2. This CDR3 has 16 amino acids. CDR1 is SGDLS and CDR2 is YYNGEE in the germline V gene. The V segment lost 3 bases and the J segment 0 bases; nucleotides outside the gene matches: 5. The CDR3 DNA reads as TGTGCCAGCAGCGACCTAGCGGGGACTAGCACAGATACGCAGTATTTT. It yields the protein CASSDLAGTSTDTQYF.

As concerns this clone: A read error may produce the germline difference seen at one junction end. This chain uses TRBV7-9 with TRBJ2-5; no reliable D call. CDR1 is SEHNR, CDR2 FQNEAQ, per germline (reference sequence). The CDR3 has 14 amino acids. Here the CDR3 DNA reads TGTTCCAGCAGCTTTTACGACACCCAAGAGACCCAGTACTTC. It encodes CSSSFYDTQETQYF.

The chain has TRBV18 and TRBJ2-3; TRBD1 matches 9 bases. The CDR3 has 17 amino acids. With 2 bases clipped from V and 2 bases from J, the junction kept 8 bases outside the gene matches. Looked up from germline, CDR1 is KGHSH and CDR2 is LQKENI. DNA for the CDR3: TGTGCCAGCTCACCAAACCCCGGGACAGGGTCCACAGATACGCAGTATTTT. Amino acid sequence: CASSPNPGTGSTDTQYF.

The rearrangement uses TRBV9 and TRBJ1-1, with 10 bases matching TRBD1. The length of the CDR3 is 16 residues. CDR1 is SGDLS, CDR2 YYNGEE, per germline. V gave up 3 bases and J gave up 0 bases; unmatched junction bases: 5. CDR3 coding DNA: TGTGCCAGCAGCGCACCGGGACAGGGGTTGAACACTGAAGCTTTCTTT. Residues: CASSAPGQGLNTEAFF.

This clone occurred a few times. This chain links TRBV25-1 with TRBJ1-4, with TRBD1 matching 10 bases. Germline V gene sequence: CDR1 MGHDK, CDR2 SYGVNS. The CDR3 contains 14 residues. The J segment lost 7 bases and the V segment lost 3 bases, leaving 2 bases of the junction unmatched. The CDR3 spells CASSDDRGLEKLFF. The CDR3 DNA sequence: TGTGCCAGCAGTGATGACAGGGGGCTTGAAAAACTGTTTTTT. The variable domain in full, completed from reference TRBV25-1 and TRBJ1-4, reads EADIYQTPRYLVIGTGKKITLECSQTMGHDKMYWYQQDPGMELHLIHYSYGVNSTEKGDLSSESTVSRIRTEHFPLTLESARPSHTSQYLCASSDDRGLEKLFFGSGTQLSVL.

The rearrangement links TRBV5-1 to TRBJ1-2; no reliable D call. The CDR3 covers 12 residues. CDR1 is SGHRS, CDR2 YFSETQ, per germline. V shed 0 bases and J shed 7 bases, with 7 bases lying between them. The CDR3 is CASSLGEGGYTF. The CDR3 bases are TGCGCCAGCAGCTTGGGAGAGGGTGGCTACACCTTC.

This chain connects TRBV5-1 to TRBJ2-2, with D hard to call. The CDR3 loop spans 14 amino acids. Germline assignment: CDR1 SGHRS and CDR2 YFSETQ. V lost 6 bases, J lost 1 base, and 10 bases lay in between. CDR3 in amino acids: CASTPRQNTGELFF. CDR3 nucleotides: TGCGCCAGCACCCCCCGACAGAACACCGGGGAGCTGTTTTTT.

The rearrangement uses TRBV27 and TRBJ1-4, with 7 bases matching TRBD1. CDR3 length: 16 residues. Germline trimming cut 3 bases from V and 4 bases from J; bases unmatched to any gene: 8. CDR1 is MNHEY and CDR2 is SMNVEV in the germline V gene (reference sequence). For the CDR3, the DNA is TGTGCCAGCAGTTTGCGCTGGGACAGCTATAATGAAAAACTGTTTTTT. Protein sequence: CASSLRWDSYNEKLFF. The full variable domain, in which reference TRBV27 and TRBJ1-4 provide the parts outside the CDR3, is EAQVTQNPRYLITVTGKKLTVTCSQNMNHEYMSWYRQDPGLGLRQIYYSMNVEVTDKGDVPEGYKVSRKEKRNFPLILESPSPNQTSLYFCASSLRWDSYNEKLFFGSGTQLSVL.

The chain joins TRBV5-1 to TRBJ2-1; no reliable D call. This CDR3 comprises 14 residues. Germline-derived CDR1 and CDR2 are SGHRS and YFSETQ. The V end lost 5 bases, the J end lost 8 bases, and 17 bases lay between the germline ends. CDR3 sequence (DNA): TGCGCCAGCAGAGGAGACTCACTTACCTATGAGCAGTTCTTC. Translating gives CASRGDSLTYEQFF.

J is TRBJ1-5 and V is TRBV30; 11 bases map to TRBD1. The CDR3 is 15 amino acids. Germline V gene data show CDR1 as GTSNPN and CDR2 as SVGIG (reference sequence). Trimming at V came to 2 bases and at J to 3 bases, leaving 3 bases not matched to a gene. Written as DNA, the CDR3 is TGTGCCTGGAGTAGGACAGGGGGCGTCAATCAGCCCCAGCATTTT. This translates into CAWSRTGGVNQPQHF.

The chain is built from TRBV2 and TRBJ2-2; TRBD2 matches at 9 bases. Germline-derived CDR1 and CDR2 are SNHLY and FYNNEI. This CDR3 has 16 residues. V lost 4 bases, J lost 1 base, and 4 bases stayed unmatched. The CDR3 loop reads CASSAVSGGNTGELFF. The CDR3 bases are TGTGCCAGCAGTGCCGTTAGCGGGGGGAACACCGGGGAGCTGTTTTTT.

This clone was seen more than once but under ten times. CDR3 sequence: CASSFGRLAGGNEQFF. CDR3 sequence (DNA): TGTGCCAGCAGTTTCGGGAGACTAGCGGGAGGTAATGAGCAGTTCTTC. The chain joins TRBV6-5 to TRBJ2-1; 13 bases are shared with TRBD2. With 4 bases clipped from V and 7 bases from J, the junction kept 7 bases outside the gene matches. The V gene's germline CDR1 is MNHEY and CDR2 SVGAGI. CDR3 length equals 16 residues.

The chain employs TRBV6-6 and TRBJ1-2; tentative D call: TRBD1 (6 bases). From germline, CDR1 is MNHNY and CDR2 SVGAGI (reference sequence). The CDR3 is 13 amino acids. V was clipped by 4 bases and J by 6 bases, with 12 bases between them. CDR3 sequence reads: CASSSAEGDGYTF. The CDR3 DNA sequence: TGTGCCAGCAGTTCAGCTGAGGGGGATGGCTACACCTTC.

The CDR3 is CASSFRGAHEQYF. The CDR3 region has the DNA TGTGCCAGCAGTTTCAGGGGGGCCCACGAGCAGTACTTC. The chain employs TRBV27 and TRBJ2-7, with a possible D match to TRBD1 (7 bases). Between the trimmed V and J ends, which lost 3 bases and 5 bases, there was a span of 11 bases. The CDR3 is made up of 13 amino acids. From germline, CDR1 is MNHEY and CDR2 SMNVEV (reference sequence).

The genes are TRBV7-2 and TRBJ2-3, with 8 nucleotides matching TRBD2. Losses at the gene ends were 0 bases for V and 2 bases for J; bases not matched to a gene: 7. CDR3 size: 17 residues. Germline CDR1 reads SGHTA; CDR2 reads FQGNSA. The CDR3 protein is CASSLASSGFLTDTQYF. CDR3 bases: TGTGCCAGCAGCTTAGCTTCTAGCGGGTTCCTCACAGATACGCAGTATTTT.

This rearrangement joins TRBV7-8 to TRBJ2-3; 10 bases fit TRBD1. The CDR3 length is 14 residues. J gave up 11 bases and V 5 bases, and 10 bases lay outside the gene matches. Germline CDR1 is SGHVS and CDR2 is FQNEAQ. The CDR3 DNA is TGTGCCAGCAGCGCCGGACAGGGGGAGTTGGAGCAGTATTTT. Its translation is CASSAGQGELEQYF.

The chain couples TRBV29-1 to TRBJ2-7; 10 bases agree with TRBD2. The germline V gene encodes CDR1 SQVTM and CDR2 ANQGSEA. The CDR3 covers 14 residues. The V gene end was trimmed by 7 bases and the J gene end by 1 base; junction bases not matched to a gene: 7. The CDR3 here is CSATTSGASYEQYF. CDR3 DNA: TGCAGCGCTACAACTAGCGGGGCTTCCTACGAGCAGTACTTC.

The chain couples TRBV6-4 to TRBJ2-1; D may be TRBD2 (6 bases). V dropped 2 bases and J dropped 6 bases, with 11 bases sitting between them. Per the germline V gene, CDR1 is MRHNA and CDR2 is SNTAGT. The CDR3 sequence is 14 residues long. The CDR3 nucleotides read TGTGCCAGCAGTGACGGCCGGGACTCCAATGAGCAGTTCTTC. Its translation: CASSDGRDSNEQFF.

CDR3 DNA: TGTGCCAGCAGCTTGGGACAGGGGCCTCCGACCCAGTACTTC. Translating it yields CASSLGQGPPTQYF. The chain uses TRBV5-6 and TRBJ2-5; TRBD1 matches at 8 bases. CDR1 SGHDT and CDR2 YYEEEE come from the germline V gene. Trimming removed 0 bases from V and 7 bases from J; junction bases left unmatched: 5. The CDR3 sequence is 14 residues long.

The chain joins TRBV29-1 to TRBJ2-2, with 8 positions matching TRBD2. V shed 3 bases, J shed 16 bases, and the junction held 13 bases outside the gene matches. Germline-derived CDR1 and CDR2 are SQVTM and ANQGSEA. The CDR3 contains 13 residues. CDR3 DNA: TGCAGCGTTGAGAGGGGTACTAGCGGTCGACGGTTTTTT. This encodes CSVERGTSGRRFF.